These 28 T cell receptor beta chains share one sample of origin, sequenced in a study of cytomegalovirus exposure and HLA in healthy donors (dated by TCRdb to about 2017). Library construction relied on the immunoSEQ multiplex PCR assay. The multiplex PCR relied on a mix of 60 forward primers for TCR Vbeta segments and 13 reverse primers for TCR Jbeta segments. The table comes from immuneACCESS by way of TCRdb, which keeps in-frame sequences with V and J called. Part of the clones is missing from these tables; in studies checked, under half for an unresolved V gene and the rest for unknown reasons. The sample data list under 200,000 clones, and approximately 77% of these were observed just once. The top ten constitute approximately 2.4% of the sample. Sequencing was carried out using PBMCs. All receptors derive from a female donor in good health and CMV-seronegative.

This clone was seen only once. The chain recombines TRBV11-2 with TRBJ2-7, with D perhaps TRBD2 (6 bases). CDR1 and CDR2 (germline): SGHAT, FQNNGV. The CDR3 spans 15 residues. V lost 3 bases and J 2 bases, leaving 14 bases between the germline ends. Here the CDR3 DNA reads TGTGCCAGCAGCTTCGTCCCCGGGACTGCCTACGAGCAGTACTTC. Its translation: CASSFVPGTAYEQYF.

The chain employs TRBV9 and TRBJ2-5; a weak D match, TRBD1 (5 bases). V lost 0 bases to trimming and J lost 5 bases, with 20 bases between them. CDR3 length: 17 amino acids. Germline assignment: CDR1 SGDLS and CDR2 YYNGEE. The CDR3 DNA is TGTGCCAGCAGCGTAGCCCCGACAGCTAGAGGCCAGGAGACCCAGTACTTC. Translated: CASSVAPTARGQETQYF. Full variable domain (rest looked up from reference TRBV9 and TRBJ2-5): DSGVTQTPKHLITATGQRVTLRCSPRSGDLSVYWYQQSLDQGLQFLIQYYNGEERAKGNILERFSAQQFPDLHSELNLSSLELGDSALYFCASSVAPTARGQETQYFGPGTRLLVL.

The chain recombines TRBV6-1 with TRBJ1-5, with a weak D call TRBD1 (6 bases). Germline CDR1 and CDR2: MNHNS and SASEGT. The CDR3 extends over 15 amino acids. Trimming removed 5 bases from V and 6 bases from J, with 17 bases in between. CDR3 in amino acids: CASSHREGGGQPQHF. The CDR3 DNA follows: TGTGCCAGCAGTCACCGGGAGGGAGGGGGTCAGCCCCAGCATTTT.

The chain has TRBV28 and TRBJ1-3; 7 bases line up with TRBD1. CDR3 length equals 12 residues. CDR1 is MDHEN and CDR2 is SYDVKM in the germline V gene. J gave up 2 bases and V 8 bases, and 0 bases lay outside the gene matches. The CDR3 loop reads CASGQAGNTIYF. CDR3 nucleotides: TGTGCCAGCGGACAGGCTGGAAACACCATATATTTT.

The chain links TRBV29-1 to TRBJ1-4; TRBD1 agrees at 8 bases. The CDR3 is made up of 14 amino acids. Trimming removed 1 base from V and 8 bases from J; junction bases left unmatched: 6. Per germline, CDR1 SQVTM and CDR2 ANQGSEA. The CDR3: CSVEAETGEEKLFF. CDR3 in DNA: TGCAGCGTTGAAGCCGAGACAGGGGAGGAAAAACTGTTTTTT.

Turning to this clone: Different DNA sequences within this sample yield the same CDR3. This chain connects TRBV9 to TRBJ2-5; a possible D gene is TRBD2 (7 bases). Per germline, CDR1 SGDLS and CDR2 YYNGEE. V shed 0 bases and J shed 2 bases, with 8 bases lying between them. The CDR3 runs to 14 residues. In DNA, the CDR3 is TGTGCCAGCAGCGTAGAGGGGGGGCAAGAGACCCAGTACTTC. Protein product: CASSVEGGQETQYF. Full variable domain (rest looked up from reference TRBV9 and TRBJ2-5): DSGVTQTPKHLITATGQRVTLRCSPRSGDLSVYWYQQSLDQGLQFLIQYYNGEERAKGNILERFSAQQFPDLHSELNLSSLELGDSALYFCASSVEGGQETQYFGPGTRLLVL.

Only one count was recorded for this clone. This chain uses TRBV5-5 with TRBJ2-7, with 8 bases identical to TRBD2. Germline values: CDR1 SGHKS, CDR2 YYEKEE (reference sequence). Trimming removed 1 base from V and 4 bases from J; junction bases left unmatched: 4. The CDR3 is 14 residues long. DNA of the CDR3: TGTGCCAGCAGCTTGCGGGGGGGTACGTACGAGCAGTACTTC. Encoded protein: CASSLRGGTYEQYF.

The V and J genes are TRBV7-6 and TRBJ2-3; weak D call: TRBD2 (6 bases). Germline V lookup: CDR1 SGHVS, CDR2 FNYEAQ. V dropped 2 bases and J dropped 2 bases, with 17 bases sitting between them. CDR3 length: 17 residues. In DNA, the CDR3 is TGTGCCAGCAGCTTAAGTCAGGGAGGTACCTCCACAGATACGCAGTATTTT. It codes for CASSLSQGGTSTDTQYF.

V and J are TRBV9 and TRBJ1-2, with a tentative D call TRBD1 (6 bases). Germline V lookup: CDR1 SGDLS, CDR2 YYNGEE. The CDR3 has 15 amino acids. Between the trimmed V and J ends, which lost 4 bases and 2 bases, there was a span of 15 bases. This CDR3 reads CASSPDSTSNYGYTF. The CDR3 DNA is TGTGCCAGCAGCCCGGACAGCACGTCCAACTATGGCTACACCTTC.

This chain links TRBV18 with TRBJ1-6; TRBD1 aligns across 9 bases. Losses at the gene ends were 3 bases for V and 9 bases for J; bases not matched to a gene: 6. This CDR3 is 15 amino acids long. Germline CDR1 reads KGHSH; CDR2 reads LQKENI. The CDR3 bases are TGTGCCAGCTCACCGCAACCGGGACAGGGTTCACCCCTCCACTTT. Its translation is CASSPQPGQGSPLHF.

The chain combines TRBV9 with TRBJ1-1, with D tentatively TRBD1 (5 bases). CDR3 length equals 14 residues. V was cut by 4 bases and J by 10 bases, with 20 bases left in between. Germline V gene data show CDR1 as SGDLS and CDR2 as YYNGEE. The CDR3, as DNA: TGTGCCAGCAGCCCCCCGGTGGCAGGTAGGGGAGCTTTCTTT. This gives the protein CASSPPVAGRGAFF.

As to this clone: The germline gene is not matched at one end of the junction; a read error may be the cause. CDR3 amino acids: CASSDRDRGAKNSQYF. CDR3 nucleotide sequence: TGCGCCAGCAGTGACCGGGACAGGGGTGCCAAAAACAGTCAGTACTTC. The chain combines TRBV10-2 with TRBJ2-4; 10 positions agree with TRBD1. CDR1 and CDR2 from the germline V gene are WSHSY and SAAADI. The CDR3 is 16 amino acids.

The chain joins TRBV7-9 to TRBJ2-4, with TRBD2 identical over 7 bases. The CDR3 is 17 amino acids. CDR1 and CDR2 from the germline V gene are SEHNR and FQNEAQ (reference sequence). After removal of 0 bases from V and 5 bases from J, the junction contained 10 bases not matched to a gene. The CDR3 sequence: CASSLAGRGTPQNIQYF. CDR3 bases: TGTGCCAGCAGCTTAGCGGGGCGGGGGACCCCGCAAAACATTCAGTACTTC.

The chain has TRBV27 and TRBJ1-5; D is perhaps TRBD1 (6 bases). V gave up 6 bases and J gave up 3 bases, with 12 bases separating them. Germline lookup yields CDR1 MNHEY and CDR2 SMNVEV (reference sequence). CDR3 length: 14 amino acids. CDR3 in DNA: TGTGCCAGCAGCAGGGGCGGAACCAATCAGCCCCAGCATTTT. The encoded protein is CASSRGGTNQPQHF.

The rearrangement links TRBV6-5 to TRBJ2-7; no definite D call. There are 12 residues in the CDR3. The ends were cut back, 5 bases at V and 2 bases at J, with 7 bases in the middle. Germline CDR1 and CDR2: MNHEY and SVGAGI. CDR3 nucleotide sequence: TGTGCCAGCAGTCCCACTACCTACGAGCAGTACTTC. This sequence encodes CASSPTTYEQYF.

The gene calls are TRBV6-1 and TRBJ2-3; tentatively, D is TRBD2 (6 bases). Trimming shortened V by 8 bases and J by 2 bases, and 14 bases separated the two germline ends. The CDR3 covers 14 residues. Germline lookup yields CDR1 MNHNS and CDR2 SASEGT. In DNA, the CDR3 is TGTGCCAGCGGGCGGGGAGACGCCACAGATACGCAGTATTTT. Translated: CASGRGDATDTQYF.

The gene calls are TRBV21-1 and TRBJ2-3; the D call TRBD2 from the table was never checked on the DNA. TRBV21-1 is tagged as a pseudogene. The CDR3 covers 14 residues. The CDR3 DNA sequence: TGTGCCAGGAAGGGAGGGGGGGACACAGATACGCAGTATTTT. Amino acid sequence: CARKGGGDTDTQYF.

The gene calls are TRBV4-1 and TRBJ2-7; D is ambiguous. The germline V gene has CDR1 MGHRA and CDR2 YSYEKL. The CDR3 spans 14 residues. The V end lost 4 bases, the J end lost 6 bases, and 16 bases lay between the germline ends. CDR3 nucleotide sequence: TGCGCCAGCAGCCCTAGAATTTCAACCTCCGAGCAGTACTTC. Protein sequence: CASSPRISTSEQYF.

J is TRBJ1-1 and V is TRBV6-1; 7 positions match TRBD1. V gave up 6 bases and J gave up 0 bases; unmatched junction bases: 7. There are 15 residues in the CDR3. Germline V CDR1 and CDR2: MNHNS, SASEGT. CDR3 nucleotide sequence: TGTGCCAGCAGGGACAGGATTCCTTTGAACACTGAAGCTTTCTTT. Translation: CASRDRIPLNTEAFF.

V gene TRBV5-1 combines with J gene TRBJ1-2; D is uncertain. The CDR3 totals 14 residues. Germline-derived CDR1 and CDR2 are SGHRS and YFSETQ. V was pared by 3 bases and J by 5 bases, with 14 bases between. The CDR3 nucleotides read TGCGCCAGCAGCTCCGGGTCGGATCGTTATGGCTACACCTTC. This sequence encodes CASSSGSDRYGYTF.

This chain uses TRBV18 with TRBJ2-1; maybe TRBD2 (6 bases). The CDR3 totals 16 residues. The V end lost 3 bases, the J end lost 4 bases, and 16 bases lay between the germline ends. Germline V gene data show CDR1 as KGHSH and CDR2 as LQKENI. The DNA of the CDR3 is TGTGCCAGCTCACCCAACCGTGGGGGGTGGTACAATGAGCAGTTCTTC. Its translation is CASSPNRGGWYNEQFF.

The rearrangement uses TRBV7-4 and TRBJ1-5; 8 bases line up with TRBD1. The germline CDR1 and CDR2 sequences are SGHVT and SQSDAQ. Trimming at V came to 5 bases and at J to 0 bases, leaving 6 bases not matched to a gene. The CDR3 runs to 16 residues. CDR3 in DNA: TGTGCCAGCAGCCCGACAGGGGACCATAGCAATCAGCCCCAGCATTTT. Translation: CASSPTGDHSNQPQHF.

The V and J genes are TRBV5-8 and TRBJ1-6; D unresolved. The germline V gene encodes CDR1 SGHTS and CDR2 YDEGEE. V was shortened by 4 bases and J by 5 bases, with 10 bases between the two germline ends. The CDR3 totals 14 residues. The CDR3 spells CASSPTDNNSPLHF. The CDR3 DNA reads TGTGCCAGCAGCCCCACAGACAATAATTCACCCCTCCACTTT.

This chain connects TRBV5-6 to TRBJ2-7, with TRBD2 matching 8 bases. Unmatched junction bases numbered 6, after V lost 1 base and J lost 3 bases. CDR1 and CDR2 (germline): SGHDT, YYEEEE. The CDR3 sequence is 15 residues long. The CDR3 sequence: CASSLPGGGYYEQYF. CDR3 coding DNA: TGTGCCAGCAGCTTGCCCGGGGGGGGGTACTACGAGCAGTACTTC.

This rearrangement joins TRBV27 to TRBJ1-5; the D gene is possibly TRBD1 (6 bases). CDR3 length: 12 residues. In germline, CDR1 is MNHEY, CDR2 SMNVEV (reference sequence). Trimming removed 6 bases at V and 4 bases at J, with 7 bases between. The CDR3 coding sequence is TGTGCCAGCAGGAGGGGGAATCAGCCCCAGCATTTT. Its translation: CASRRGNQPQHF.

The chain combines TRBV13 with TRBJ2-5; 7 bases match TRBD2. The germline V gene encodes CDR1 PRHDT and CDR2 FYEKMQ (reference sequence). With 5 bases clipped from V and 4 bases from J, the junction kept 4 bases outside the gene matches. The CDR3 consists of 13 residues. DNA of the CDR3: TGTGCCAGCAGCGGGAGGGGAGGAGAGACCCAGTACTTC. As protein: CASSGRGGETQYF.

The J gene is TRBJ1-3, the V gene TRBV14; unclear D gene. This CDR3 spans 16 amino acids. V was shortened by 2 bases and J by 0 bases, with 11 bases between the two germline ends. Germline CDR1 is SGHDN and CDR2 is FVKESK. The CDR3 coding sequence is TGTGCCAGCAGCCAACCCGGACGGGGCTCTGGAAACACCATATATTTT. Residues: CASSQPGRGSGNTIYF.

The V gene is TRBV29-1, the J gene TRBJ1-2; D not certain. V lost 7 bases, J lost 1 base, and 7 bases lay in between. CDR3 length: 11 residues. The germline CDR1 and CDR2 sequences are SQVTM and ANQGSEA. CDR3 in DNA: TGCAGCGCTCTAGATAACTATGGCTACACCTTC. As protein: CSALDNYGYTF.